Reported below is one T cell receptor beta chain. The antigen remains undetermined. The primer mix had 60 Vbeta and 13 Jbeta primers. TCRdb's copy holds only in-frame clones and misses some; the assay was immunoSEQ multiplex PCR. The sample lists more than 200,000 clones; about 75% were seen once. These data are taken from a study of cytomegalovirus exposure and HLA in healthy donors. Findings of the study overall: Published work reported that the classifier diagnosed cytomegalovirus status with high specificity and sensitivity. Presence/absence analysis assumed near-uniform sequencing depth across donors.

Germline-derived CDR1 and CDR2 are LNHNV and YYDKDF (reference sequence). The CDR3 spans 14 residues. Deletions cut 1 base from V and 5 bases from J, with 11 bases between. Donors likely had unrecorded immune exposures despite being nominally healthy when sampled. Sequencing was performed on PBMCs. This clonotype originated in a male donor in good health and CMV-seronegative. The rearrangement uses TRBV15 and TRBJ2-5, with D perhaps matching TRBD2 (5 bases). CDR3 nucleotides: TGTGCCACCAGCAGAGGCGGGCAGTCGGAGACCCAGTACTTC. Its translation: CATSRGGQSETQYF. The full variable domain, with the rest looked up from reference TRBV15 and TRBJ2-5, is DAMVIQNPRYQVTQFGKPVTLSCSQTLNHNVMYWYQQKSSQAPKLLFHYYDKDFNNEADTPDNFQSRRPNTSFCFLDIRSPGLGDTAMYLCATSRGGQSETQYFGPGTRLLVL.